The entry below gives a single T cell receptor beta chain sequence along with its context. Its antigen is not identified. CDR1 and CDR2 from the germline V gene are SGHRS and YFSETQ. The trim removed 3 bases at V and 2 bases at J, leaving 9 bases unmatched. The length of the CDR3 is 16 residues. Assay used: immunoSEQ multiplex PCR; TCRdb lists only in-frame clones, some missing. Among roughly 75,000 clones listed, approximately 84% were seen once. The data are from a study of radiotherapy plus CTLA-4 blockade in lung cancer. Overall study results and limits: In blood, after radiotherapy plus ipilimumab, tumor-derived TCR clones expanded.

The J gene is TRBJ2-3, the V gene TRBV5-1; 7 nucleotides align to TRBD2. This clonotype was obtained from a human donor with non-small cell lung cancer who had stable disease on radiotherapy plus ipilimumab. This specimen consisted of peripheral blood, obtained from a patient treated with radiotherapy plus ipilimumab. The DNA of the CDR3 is TGCGCCAGCAGCTCGGCGGCTAGCGGTTACACAGATACGCAGTATTTT. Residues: CASSSAASGYTDTQYF. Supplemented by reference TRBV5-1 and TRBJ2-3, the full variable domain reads KAGVTQTPRYLIKTRGQQVTLSCSPISGHRSVSWYQQTPGQGLQFLFEYFSETQRNKGNFPGRFSGRQFSNSRSEMNVSTLELGDSALYLCASSSAASGYTDTQYFGPGTRLTVL.